Listed below are T cell receptor beta chains from one sample, sequenced in a study of blood T cell repertoires in COVID-19. Data came from immunoSEQ multiplex PCR; TCRdb stores just in-frame clones and leaves some out. Of about 160,000 clones in the sample, 85% to 90% are singletons; the top ten hold around 6.7%. The sample consisted of PBMCs or T cells enriched from blood (not recorded which). The receptors come from a woman aged 50 to 60 who had recovered from COVID-19. Both conserved end residues are part of each CDR3. D genes are given only for firm matches. The size of a clone is reported for some rows only, either as once, few or many, or as a class for expanded clones.

j_call clone_size v_call d_call cdr3_aa cdr3_nt
TRBJ2-5 . TRBV7-9 . CASSLGQTYQETQYF TGTGCCAGCAGCTTAGGACAGACCTACCAAGAGACCCAGTACTTC
TRBJ2-7 . TRBV6-2/TRBV6-3 . CASSWRVGSREQYF TGTGCCAGCAGTTGGAGGGTAGGGAGCAGGGAGCAGTACTTC
TRBJ1-6 . TRBV7-9 . CASSPRTDYNSPLHF TGTGCCAGCAGCCCGAGGACTGACTATAATTCACCCCTCCACTTT
TRBJ1-3 . TRBV30 TRBD1 CAGGQGPSGNTIYF TGTGCCGGAGGACAGGGACCTTCTGGAAACACCATATATTTT
TRBJ2-5 . TRBV6-1 TRBD2 CASSERGSQAAQYF TGTGCCAGCAGTGAGCGGGGGTCTCAGGCGGCCCAGTACTTC
TRBJ1-5 few TRBV1 . CTSSQGGPNQPQHF TGCACCAGCAGCCAAGGGGGGCCGAATCAGCCCCAGCATTTT
TRBJ2-1 few TRBV27 . CASSSTNEQFF TGTGCCAGCAGTTCGACTAATGAGCAGTTCTTC
TRBJ2-3 . TRBV2 TRBD1 CASSEVSQGALYF TGTGCCAGCAGTGAGGTGTCACAGGGGGCATTGTATTTT
TRBJ1-1 once TRBV30 . CAWSQGRVGEAFF TGTGCCTGGAGCCAGGGGAGGGTGGGCGAAGCTTTCTTT
TRBJ1-1 . TRBV7-9 . CASSQGVNTEAFF TGTGCCAGCAGCCAAGGGGTGAACACTGAAGCTTTCTTT
TRBJ1-2 . TRBV19 . CASSNTLYGYTF TGTGCCAGTAGTAACACGCTCTATGGCTACACCTTC
TRBJ2-1 . TRBV16 . CASSQYRTQKNEQFF TGTGCCAGCAGCCAATACCGGACTCAAAAAAATGAGCAGTTCTTC
TRBJ2-2 . TRBV6-1 TRBD1 CASSGSVPGTGVSGELFF TGTGCCAGCAGTGGGTCGGTTCCCGGGACAGGGGTATCCGGGGAGCTGTTTTTT
TRBJ2-1 . TRBV3-1/TRBV3-2 . CASSQDNRWGGPPSDEQFF TGTGCCAGCAGCCAAGATAACCGATGGGGGGGGCCTCCCTCGGATGAGCAGTTCTTC
TRBJ1-3 once TRBV15 . CATSRDRGGGNTIYF TGTGCCACCAGCAGAGATCGGGGGGGCGGAAACACCATATATTTT
TRBJ2-5 . TRBV19 TRBD2 CASSSTSGGPQETQYF TGTGCCAGTAGTAGCACTAGCGGGGGACCCCAAGAGACCCAGTACTTC
TRBJ1-1 . TRBV18 . CASSPFIVGGLTEAFF TGTGCCAGCTCACCATTTATTGTCGGGGGGCTCACTGAAGCTTTCTTT
TRBJ2-7 . TRBV4-2 TRBD2 CASSPTSGGSYEQYF TGTGCCAGCAGCCCGACTAGCGGGGGGAGCTACGAGCAGTACTTC
TRBJ1-6 . TRBV14 . CASSPTGLLSPLHF TGTGCCAGCAGCCCCACAGGGCTCCTCTCACCCCTCCACTTT
TRBJ1-2 many TRBV19 . CASRRQPSANYGYTF TGTGCCAGTAGGAGGCAGCCCTCCGCCAACTATGGCTACACCTTC
TRBJ2-3 . TRBV24-1 . CATRGGGGQKDTQYF TGTGCCACCCGAGGGGGGGGCGGGCAAAAGGATACGCAGTATTTT
TRBJ2-7 once TRBV6-5 TRBD2 CASSPGTTISYEQYF TGTGCCAGCAGCCCAGGGACTACAATCTCCTACGAGCAGTACTTC
TRBJ1-6 few TRBV27 TRBD1 CASSTGDNSPLHF TGTGCCAGCAGTACAGGGGATAATTCACCCCTCCACTTT
TRBJ2-3 . TRBV7-8 TRBD2 CASSFSPGLAGNSTDTQYF TGTGCCAGCAGCTTCAGCCCCGGACTAGCGGGGAATAGCACAGATACGCAGTATTTT
TRBJ2-7 . TRBV7-2 . CASTLRNEQYF TGTGCCAGCACCCTTAGAAACGAGCAGTACTTC
TRBJ2-1 . TRBV5-8 TRBD1 CASSSWTGRNEQFF TGTGCCAGCAGCTCGTGGACAGGGAGAAATGAGCAGTTCTTC
TRBJ1-2 . TRBV11-3 TRBD1 CASSLGDGQADYTF TGTGCCAGCAGCTTAGGTGATGGACAGGCAGACTACACCTTC
TRBJ1-4 few TRBV5-5 . CASSLRDTAGEKLFF TGTGCCAGCAGCCTAAGGGACACGGCGGGTGAAAAACTGTTTTTT
TRBJ1-2 few TRBV30 TRBD1 CAWSLNGRGGMGYTF TGTGCCTGGAGTCTCAATGGACGAGGGGGCATGGGCTACACCTTC
TRBJ1-2 once TRBV19 . CASLPTRGGLRSNYGYTF TGTGCCAGCCTACCGACAAGGGGGGGACTTCGATCTAACTATGGCTACACCTTC
TRBJ1-6 . TRBV6-5 . CASRAGWLDSPLHF TGTGCCAGCAGAGCAGGGTGGTTGGATTCACCCCTCCACTTT
TRBJ2-1 . TRBV3-1/TRBV3-2 . CASSPQGFSYNEQFF TGTGCCAGCAGCCCTCAGGGTTTCTCCTACAATGAGCAGTTCTTC
TRBJ2-1 . TRBV5-1 TRBD2 CASSQRLAGTNEQFF TGCGCCAGCAGCCAGCGACTAGCGGGGACCAATGAGCAGTTCTTC
TRBJ1-1 . TRBV7-2 TRBD1 CASSFGTGKRNTEAFF TGTGCCAGCAGCTTCGGGACAGGGAAACGTAACACTGAAGCTTTCTTT
TRBJ2-5 . TRBV5-1 TRBD2 CASSWSQRGVETQYF TGCGCCAGCAGCTGGAGTCAGCGGGGGGTAGAGACCCAGTACTTC
TRBJ2-1 . TRBV5-4 TRBD2 CASSPLAGMPHEQFF TGTGCCAGCAGCCCCCTAGCGGGGATGCCCCATGAGCAGTTCTTC
TRBJ1-2 . TRBV23-1 . CASSLKDRPLANYGYTF TGCGCCAGCAGCCTTAAAGACAGGCCCTTAGCTAACTATGGCTACACCTTC
TRBJ1-1 . TRBV5-8 TRBD1 CASSFRTTGGRTEAFF TGTGCCAGCAGCTTTAGGACGACAGGGGGCCGCACTGAAGCTTTCTTT
TRBJ1-2 once TRBV5-1 TRBD1 CASSLELPGTGLNGYTF TGCGCCAGCAGCCTCGAACTACCCGGGACAGGGTTGAATGGCTACACCTTC
TRBJ1-1 . TRBV14 . CASSQVNRLNTEAFF TGTGCCAGCAGCCAAGTTAACAGGTTGAACACTGAAGCTTTCTTT
TRBJ1-6 . TRBV3-1/TRBV3-2 TRBD1 CASSPAGTGGLSPLHF TGTGCCAGCAGCCCAGCAGGGACAGGGGGCCTTTCACCCCTCCACTTT
TRBJ2-7 . TRBV2 . CASTPGRNYEQYF TGTGCCAGCACCCCGGGTAGGAACTACGAGCAGTACTTC
TRBJ1-2 once TRBV10-3 . CAISDSLQGPDYGYTF TGTGCCATCAGTGACTCCCTACAGGGTCCGGACTATGGCTACACCTTC
TRBJ2-3 once TRBV5-4 . CASTSDGRGTDTQYF TGTGCCAGTACCTCGGATGGCAGGGGAACAGATACGCAGTATTTT
TRBJ2-1 . TRBV7-6 TRBD2 CASSLESGGFGDEQFF TGTGCCAGCAGCTTAGAATCGGGGGGTTTTGGAGATGAGCAGTTCTTC